This TCR beta chain comes out of a study of T cell clonality in common variable immunodeficiency. Study findings and constraints: Shared TCRbeta clones were fewer between CVID subjects than controls.

The V gene's germline CDR1 is SGHRS and CDR2 YFSETQ. The CDR3 runs 19 residues. J lost 5 bases, V lost 2 bases, and 16 bases had no gene match. Using immunoSEQ multiplex PCR, the repertoire was profiled, and TCRdb retains in-frame clones only, with some absent. The repertoire shows around 50,000 clones, none seen only once; the top ten take approximately 5.4%. This clone was recorded many times. The antigen is unknown. The read ends 3 residues shy of where the CDR3 ends; the end is completed using the germline J gene. Most patients and controls had Caucasian heritage. The sequence derives from a person aged 18 to 75 in good health. Sequencing used peripheral blood mononuclear cells. This chain connects TRBV5-1 to TRBJ1-1; TRBD1 agrees at 12 bases. The chain's CDR3 is CASSLVPGTGGWSGTEAFF. CDR3 DNA (partial): TGCGCCAGCAGCTTAGTTCCCGGGACAGGGGGCTGGTCTGGAACTGAA.